A single sample gave rise to the 16 T cell receptor beta chains below, sequenced in a study of cytomegalovirus exposure and HLA in healthy donors. The PCR ran on 60 Vbeta and 13 Jbeta primers. Sequenced by immunoSEQ multiplex PCR; TCRdb stores in-frame clones only, minus some. This sample has over 100,000 clones, with under 75% found just once. Specimen: PBMCs. The source is a woman aged 40 to 50 in good health and CMV-seronegative.

The chain is built from TRBV21-1 and TRBJ2-5; TRBD2 is the table's D call and was not checked against the DNA. TRBV21-1 is a recognized pseudogene. The CDR3 extends over 12 amino acids. Here the CDR3 reads CASSPGGETQYF. The CDR3 nucleotides are TGTGCCAGCAGCCCTGGGGGGGAGACCCAGTACTTC.

The sample holds a few counts of this clone. CDR3 coding DNA: TGCAGCGTTGGGCTGGGAGGGACTGAAGCTTTCTTT. Translated, it gives CSVGLGGTEAFF. The chain links TRBV29-1 to TRBJ1-1, with unresolved D. The length of the CDR3 is 12 residues. V lost 4 bases and J 5 bases, leaving 11 bases between the germline ends. The germline gives CDR1 SQVTM, CDR2 ANQGSEA.

This chain joins TRBV28 and TRBJ2-3, with TRBD2 matching over 7 bases. CDR1 is MDHEN and CDR2 is SYDVKM in the germline V gene. The CDR3 is made up of 13 amino acids. Losses at the gene ends were 10 bases for V and 1 base for J; bases not matched to a gene: 5. CDR3 nucleotide sequence: TGTGCCACCGGACTAGTTGGCACAGATACGCAGTATTTT. Its translation is CATGLVGTDTQYF.

This chain connects TRBV7-2 to TRBJ2-1, with a weak D call TRBD1 (5 bases). V lost 3 bases and J 5 bases, leaving 17 bases between the germline ends. Germline lookup yields CDR1 SGHTA and CDR2 FQGNSA. This CDR3 is 16 amino acids long. The CDR3 region is CASSFSRVGPNNEQFF. CDR3 DNA: TGTGCCAGCAGCTTTTCCAGGGTGGGCCCCAACAATGAGCAGTTCTTC.

The J gene is TRBJ1-2, the V gene TRBV28; maybe TRBD1 (5 bases). V was clipped by 9 bases and J by 7 bases, with 12 bases between them. CDR1 and CDR2 (germline): MDHEN, SYDVKM. The length of the CDR3 is 11 residues. The CDR3 reads CARKGSGGYTF. Written as DNA, the CDR3 is TGTGCCAGGAAGGGGTCGGGTGGCTACACCTTC.

This chain joins TRBV7-8 and TRBJ1-5, with D maybe TRBD1 (5 bases). With 1 base removed from V and 8 bases from J, the gap between germline ends came to 18 bases. CDR1 and CDR2 from the germline V gene are SGHVS and FQNEAQ. The CDR3 contains 16 residues. This CDR3 reads CASSLEVQGLREPQHF. The CDR3 DNA is TGTGCCAGCAGCTTAGAAGTCCAGGGCCTCAGGGAGCCCCAGCATTTT. The variable domain in full, completed from reference TRBV7-8 and TRBJ1-5, reads GAGVSQSPRYKVAKRGQDVALRCDPISGHVSLFWYQQALGQGPEFLTYFQNEAQLDKSGLPSDRFFAERPEGSVSTLKIQRTQQEDSAVYLCASSLEVQGLREPQHFGDGTRLSIL.

The CDR3 loop reads CASSSFFQGTGRSGNTIYF. DNA of the CDR3: TGTGCCAGCTCATCCTTTTTTCAAGGGACAGGCCGCTCTGGAAACACCATATATTTT. This rearrangement joins TRBV11-2 to TRBJ1-3; 8 nucleotides line up with TRBD1. Germline CDR1 and CDR2: SGHAT and FQNNGV. This CDR3 has 19 residues. V shed 8 bases, J shed 0 bases, and the junction held 18 bases outside the gene matches.

This chain connects TRBV6-6 to TRBJ1-1; possible D gene TRBD1, 5 bases. Trimming pared 6 bases from V and 3 bases from J, leaving 8 bases between. The germline V gene encodes CDR1 MNHNY and CDR2 SVGAGI (reference sequence). The CDR3 spans 12 residues. Written as DNA, the CDR3 is TGTGCCAGCAGGGGGGAGGACACTGAAGCTTTCTTT. Translation: CASRGEDTEAFF.

The gene calls are TRBV7-3 and TRBJ2-3; 8 bases align to TRBD2. V lost 6 bases to trimming and J lost 1 base; unmatched junction nucleotides: 6. The CDR3 covers 15 residues. Germline assignment: CDR1 SGHTA and CDR2 FQGTGA. The CDR3 nucleotides read TGTGCCAGCAGTTTGACGGGGGGGGGCACAGATACGCAGTATTTT. This translates into CASSLTGGGTDTQYF.

V usage is TRBV7-2 and J usage is TRBJ1-5; weak D call: TRBD1 (6 bases). Germline values: CDR1 SGHTA, CDR2 FQGNSA. V lost 1 base, J lost 7 bases, and 17 bases lay in between. The CDR3 has 16 residues. This CDR3 is CASSLESGQSRQPQHF. Written as DNA, the CDR3 is TGTGCCAGCAGCTTAGAGAGCGGACAGAGCCGCCAGCCCCAGCATTTT.

This clone appeared a few times. CDR3 region: CAISDGNRADTIYF. The CDR3 nucleotides are TGTGCCATCAGTGATGGCAACAGGGCGGACACCATATATTTT. This chain links TRBV10-3 with TRBJ1-3; TRBD1 is a possible D gene (6 bases). Between the trimmed V and J ends, which lost 3 bases and 8 bases, there was a span of 14 bases. Germline V lookup: CDR1 ENHRY, CDR2 SYGVKD. CDR3 size: 14 residues.

The chain employs TRBV4-1 and TRBJ2-6, with D maybe TRBD1 (5 bases). Germline V lookup: CDR1 MGHRA, CDR2 YSYEKL. The ends were cut back, 3 bases at V and 3 bases at J, with 9 bases in the middle. This CDR3 spans 15 amino acids. CDR3 sequence reads: CASSHPQGGANVLTF. In DNA, the CDR3 is TGCGCCAGCAGCCATCCCCAGGGTGGGGCCAACGTCCTGACTTTC.

The chain is built from TRBV4-1 and TRBJ1-1; possibly TRBD1 for D (6 bases). Germline V gives CDR1 MGHRA, CDR2 YSYEKL. The CDR3 has 15 residues. Trimming left V 5 bases short and J 3 bases short, with 16 bases between. As DNA, the CDR3 is TGCGCCAGCAGCATCCAGCAGGGGAGGGACACTGAAGCTTTCTTT. Its translation: CASSIQQGRDTEAFF.

This sequence joins TRBV9 and TRBJ2-5; D might be TRBD2 (5 bases). Germline-derived CDR1 and CDR2 are SGDLS and YYNGEE. The CDR3 runs 16 residues. V was shortened by 0 bases and J by 10 bases, with 22 bases between the two germline ends. The CDR3 DNA reads TGTGCCAGCAGCGTAGACGTCAGCGCTACTGGGAGTCTCCAGTACTTC. It specifies CASSVDVSATGSLQYF. The entire variable domain, with the rest obtained from reference TRBV9 and TRBJ2-5, is as follows: DSGVTQTPKHLITATGQRVTLRCSPRSGDLSVYWYQQSLDQGLQFLIQYYNGEERAKGNILERFSAQQFPDLHSELNLSSLELGDSALYFCASSVDVSATGSLQYFGPGTRLLVL.

The gene calls are TRBV5-1 and TRBJ1-1, with no clear D. V was cut by 0 bases and J by 1 base, with 7 bases left in between. Germline CDR1 SGHRS, CDR2 YFSETQ. This CDR3 comprises 14 residues. In nucleotides, the CDR3 is TGCGCCAGCAGCTTGGCTTACGGGAACACTGAAGCTTTCTTT. Translated: CASSLAYGNTEAFF.

The chain uses TRBV5-1 and TRBJ1-2; the D gene is possibly TRBD1 (6 bases). The CDR3 contains 16 residues. Germline CDR1 and CDR2: SGHRS and YFSETQ. V was trimmed by 0 bases and J by 5 bases, leaving 17 bases between them. CDR3 in amino acids: CASSLDGNRAVYGYTF. CDR3 DNA sequence: TGCGCCAGCAGCTTGGATGGAAACAGGGCCGTATATGGCTACACCTTC.